This T cell receptor beta chain emerged from a study of PD-1 blockade in classical Hodgkin lymphoma. Study outcomes and limitations: Any patient who commenced nivolumab under 1 year after ASCT was excluded. Repertoire difference causes, possibly disease activity or prior therapy, remain undefined.

Documented time point: cycle 4 day 1 (C4D1), after more than 5 weeks of nivolumab. After autologous stem cell transplantation all patients relapsed, and prior brentuximab vedotin exposure differed between cohorts. Data came from immunoSEQ multiplex PCR; TCRdb stores just in-frame clones and leaves some out. The sample lists around 60,000 clones, around nine tenths occurring once. With respect to this clone: Antigen unknown.

The specimen was peripheral blood mononuclear cells (PBMCs), collected before the fourth cycle of nivolumab. The sequence came from a human donor with classical Hodgkin lymphoma.

The CDR3 spells CSGGTARGQFF. CDR3 bases: TGCAGCGGCGGGACTGCCCGGGGGCAGTTCTTC. The chain carries TRBV29-1 and TRBJ2-1; TRBD2 is a possible D gene (6 bases). The germline V gene encodes CDR1 SQVTM and CDR2 ANQGSEA. Between the trimmed V and J ends, which lost 7 bases and 12 bases, there was a span of 16 bases. The CDR3 extends over 11 amino acids.